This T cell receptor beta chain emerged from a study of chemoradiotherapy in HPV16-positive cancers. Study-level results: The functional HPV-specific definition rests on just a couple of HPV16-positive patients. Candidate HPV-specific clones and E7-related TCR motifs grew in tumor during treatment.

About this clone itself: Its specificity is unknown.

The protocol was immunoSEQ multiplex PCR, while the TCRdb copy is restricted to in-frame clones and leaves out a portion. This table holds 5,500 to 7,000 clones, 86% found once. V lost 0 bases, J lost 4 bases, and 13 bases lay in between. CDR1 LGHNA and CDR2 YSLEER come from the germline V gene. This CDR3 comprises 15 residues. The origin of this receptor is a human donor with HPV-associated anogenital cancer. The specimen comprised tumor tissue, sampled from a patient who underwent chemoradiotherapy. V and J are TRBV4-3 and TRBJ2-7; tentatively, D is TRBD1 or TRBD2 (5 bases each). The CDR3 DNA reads TGCGCCAGCAGCCAAGATTTGAGGGGCGCTTACGAGCAGTACTTC. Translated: CASSQDLRGAYEQYF.